A single sample is the source of the 2 T cell receptor beta chains below, sequenced in a study of blood T cells in healthy people across ages. Sample-barcoded 5' priming and a J-beta primer mix drove a second PCR of 7 to 11 cycles. MiXCR, applied by TCRdb to the 5' RACE reads, yields one record per CDR3 protein. The sample includes 1.5 million to 1.9 million distinct CDR3 sequences, about 45% of them seen just once. The specimen was blood. The receptors derive from a woman aged 18-29 years in good health.

V usage is TRBV6-6 and J usage is TRBJ2-2; TRBD2 agrees at 8 bases. The germline gives CDR1 MNHNY, CDR2 SVGAGI (reference sequence). Trimming took 6 bases from V and 6 from J; bases not matched to a gene: 6. The CDR3 totals 14 residues. As DNA, the CDR3 is TGTGCCAGCAGGCAATCCGGGAGGGCCGGGGAGCTGTTTTTT. Its protein product is CASRQSGRAGELFF.

A remark on this clonotype: This may come from a read error, since a much larger clone is one base off. The chain combines TRBV6-5 with TRBJ2-3; 8 bases agree with TRBD1. The CDR3 spans 14 residues. From germline, CDR1 is MNHEY and CDR2 SVGAGI. V trimming: 6 bases; J trimming: 2 bases; junction bases outside the gene matches: 4. CDR3 sequence: CASRYRGDTDTQYF. CDR3 bases: TGTGCCAGCAGGTACAGGGGGGACACAGATACGCAGTATTTT.